This is a list of T cell receptor beta chains from one sample in a study of shared clonotypes between healthy human individuals. Profiling relied on immunoSEQ multiplex PCR, and the TCRdb table lists in-frame clones only, not all of them. The repertoire holds under 1,900,000 clones, with 98% to 99% as singletons. What was sequenced was naive CD4+ T cells sorted from blood. The source is a man aged 25 to 40 in good health. Each CDR3 is given with its conserved first and last residue. The D gene is left open where the match is weak. Size values are once, few and many counts, or a class for expanded clones, and some rows have none.

D	size	J	V	CDR3	DNA
NA	NA	TRBJ2-2	TRBV28	CASSPRGLFTGELFF	TGTGCCAGCAGCCCCCGGGGACTTTTCACCGGGGAGCTGTTTTTT
NA	NA	TRBJ2-7	TRBV2	CATTYSRGSYEQYF	TGTGCCACAACATACAGTAGGGGGTCCTACGAGCAGTACTTC
NA	NA	TRBJ2-1	TRBV7-2	CASSSTVGRSVAFF	TGTGCCAGCAGCTCCACCGTGGGGCGGAGCGTCGCGTTCTTC
NA	NA	TRBJ2-5	TRBV4-2	CASSPGQETQYF	TGTGCCAGCAGCCCGGGCCAAGAGACCCAGTACTTC
TRBD1	NA	TRBJ1-4	TRBV5-1	CASSYSPGQGDEKLFF	TGCGCCAGCAGCTATTCTCCGGGACAGGGTGATGAAAAACTGTTTTTT
TRBD2	few	TRBJ2-1	TRBV6-4	CASSEGTSGYNEQFF	TGTGCCAGCAGTGAAGGGACTAGCGGCTACAATGAGCAGTTCTTC
NA	NA	TRBJ1-2	TRBV10-2	CASSEPSGGSTPNYGYTF	TGCGCCAGCAGTGAGCCGAGCGGGGGTTCCACACCTAACTATGGCTACACCTTC
TRBD1	NA	TRBJ1-1	TRBV27	CASSPWGQGNTEAFF	TGTGCCAGCAGTCCCTGGGGACAGGGGAACACTGAAGCTTTCTTT
NA	NA	TRBJ2-7	TRBV28	CASSFGPSEQYF	TGTGCCAGCAGTTTTGGGCCGAGCGAGCAGTACTTC
NA	NA	TRBJ1-2	TRBV27	CASSPSGTGYGYTF	TGTGCCAGCAGTCCATCGGGGACCGGCTATGGCTACACCTTC
TRBD2	NA	TRBJ2-1	TRBV11-2	CASSRRRLAGGEQFF	TGTGCCAGCAGCCGAAGGCGACTAGCCGGGGGTGAGCAGTTCTTC
NA	NA	TRBJ1-2	TRBV7-2	CASSLADPRGWANYGYTF	TGTGCCAGCAGCTTAGCGGATCCGAGGGGATGGGCTAACTATGGCTACACCTTC
TRBD1	NA	TRBJ1-2	TRBV27	CASSLYKTGVLPFLPNYGYTF	TGTGCCAGCAGTTTATATAAGACAGGGGTCCTCCCTTTCCTCCCTAACTATGGCTACACCTTC
TRBD2	once	TRBJ2-1	TRBV27	CASSLEAGGPKEQFF	TGTGCCAGCAGTTTAGAAGCGGGAGGGCCGAAAGAGCAGTTCTTC
NA	NA	TRBJ1-2	TRBV29-1	CSVANRANFGGYTF	TGCAGCGTTGCGAACAGGGCCAACTTCGGTGGCTACACCTTC
TRBD2	once	TRBJ2-7	TRBV18	CASSPLFAGVVYEQYF	TGTGCCAGCTCACCACTCTTTGCGGGGGTAGTTTACGAGCAGTACTTC
TRBD2	NA	TRBJ2-1	TRBV5-4	CASSARVSGRALEQFF	TGTGCCAGCAGCGCCCGCGTTAGCGGGAGGGCCCTTGAGCAGTTCTTC
TRBD1	NA	TRBJ1-5	TRBV19	CAGGQGRDNQPQHF	TGTGCCGGGGGACAGGGGAGGGACAATCAGCCCCAGCATTTT
NA	NA	TRBJ2-1	TRBV14	CASSQVTAGPYNEQFF	TGTGCCAGCAGCCAAGTCACGGCAGGACCCTACAATGAGCAGTTCTTC
TRBD1	NA	TRBJ2-3	TRBV18	CASSLGTGGADTQYF	TGTGCCAGCTCACTCGGGACAGGGGGCGCAGATACGCAGTATTTT
TRBD1	NA	TRBJ1-1	TRBV6-5	CASSYGDSRNTEAFF	TGTGCCAGCAGTTACGGGGACAGCAGGAACACTGAAGCTTTCTTT
NA	NA	TRBJ2-5	TRBV5-1	CASSLVQGLQETQYF	TGCGCCAGCAGCTTGGTGCAGGGGCTACAAGAGACCCAGTACTTC
TRBD1	NA	TRBJ1-5	TRBV28	CASSPLQGGSNQPQHF	TGTGCCAGCAGTCCCTTACAGGGGGGTAGCAATCAGCCCCAGCATTTT
TRBD2	NA	TRBJ2-1	TRBV4-3	CASSLGLAGIYEQFF	TGCGCCAGCAGCCTGGGACTAGCGGGAATCTATGAGCAGTTCTTC
NA	NA	TRBJ1-5	TRBV5-1	CASSLEGADFQPQHF	TGCGCCAGCAGCCTGGAGGGCGCAGACTTTCAGCCCCAGCATTTT
TRBD2	NA	TRBJ2-2	TRBV10-1	CASSRLAGGGELFF	TGCGCCAGCAGTAGACTAGCAGGCGGCGGGGAGCTGTTTTTT
NA	NA	TRBJ2-2	TRBV7-2	CASSLAPAIPGELFF	TGTGCCAGCAGCTTAGCGCCGGCCATTCCCGGGGAGCTGTTTTTT
NA	NA	TRBJ1-4	TRBV7-2	CASSLVGLVAEKLFF	TGTGCCAGCAGCTTAGTGGGGCTGGTTGCTGAAAAACTGTTTTTT
NA	NA	TRBJ2-6	TRBV18	CASSPPSGANVLTF	TGTGCCAGCTCACCACCCTCTGGGGCCAACGTCCTGACTTTC
TRBD2	NA	TRBJ2-5	TRBV19	CASSMPSGRALTQYF	TGTGCCAGTAGTATGCCTAGCGGGAGGGCCTTAACCCAGTACTTC
TRBD2	NA	TRBJ2-3	TRBV7-9	CASSSSLAGLDTQYF	TGTGCCAGCAGCTCTAGCCTAGCGGGATTAGATACGCAGTATTTT
NA	NA	TRBJ2-2	TRBV2	CASVSTGGSDTGELFF	TGTGCCAGCGTTAGTACAGGCGGATCTGACACCGGGGAGCTGTTTTTT
TRBD1	NA	TRBJ1-1	TRBV5-1	CASSDGGQGGTEAFF	TGCGCCAGCAGCGATGGAGGACAGGGAGGCACTGAAGCTTTCTTT
NA	NA	TRBJ2-6	TRBV10-3	CASIPGGLPLSGANVLTF	TGTGCCTCAATCCCAGGGGGGCTCCCCCTCTCTGGGGCCAACGTCCTGACTTTC
NA	NA	TRBJ2-7	TRBV28	CATLSNYGAYEQYF	TGTGCCACCCTTTCGAATTACGGGGCCTACGAGCAGTACTTC
NA	NA	TRBJ1-4	TRBV7-6	CASSFPGINEKLFF	TGTGCCAGCAGTTTCCCAGGGATTAATGAAAAACTGTTTTTT
TRBD1	once	TRBJ1-2	TRBV6-5	CASSPGQFYGYTF	TGTGCCAGCAGTCCGGGACAGTTCTATGGCTACACCTTC
NA	NA	TRBJ2-2	TRBV23-1	CASSHPGTSGELFF	TGCGCCAGCAGTCATCCTGGGACGTCCGGGGAGCTGTTTTTT
NA	once	TRBJ2-7	TRBV5-1	CASKVVGGLGYEQYF	TGCGCCAGCAAAGTAGTGGGCGGACTGGGCTACGAGCAGTACTTC
TRBD1	NA	TRBJ2-7	TRBV5-1	CASSPGTGFNEQYF	TGCGCCAGCAGCCCCGGGACAGGATTTAACGAGCAGTACTTC